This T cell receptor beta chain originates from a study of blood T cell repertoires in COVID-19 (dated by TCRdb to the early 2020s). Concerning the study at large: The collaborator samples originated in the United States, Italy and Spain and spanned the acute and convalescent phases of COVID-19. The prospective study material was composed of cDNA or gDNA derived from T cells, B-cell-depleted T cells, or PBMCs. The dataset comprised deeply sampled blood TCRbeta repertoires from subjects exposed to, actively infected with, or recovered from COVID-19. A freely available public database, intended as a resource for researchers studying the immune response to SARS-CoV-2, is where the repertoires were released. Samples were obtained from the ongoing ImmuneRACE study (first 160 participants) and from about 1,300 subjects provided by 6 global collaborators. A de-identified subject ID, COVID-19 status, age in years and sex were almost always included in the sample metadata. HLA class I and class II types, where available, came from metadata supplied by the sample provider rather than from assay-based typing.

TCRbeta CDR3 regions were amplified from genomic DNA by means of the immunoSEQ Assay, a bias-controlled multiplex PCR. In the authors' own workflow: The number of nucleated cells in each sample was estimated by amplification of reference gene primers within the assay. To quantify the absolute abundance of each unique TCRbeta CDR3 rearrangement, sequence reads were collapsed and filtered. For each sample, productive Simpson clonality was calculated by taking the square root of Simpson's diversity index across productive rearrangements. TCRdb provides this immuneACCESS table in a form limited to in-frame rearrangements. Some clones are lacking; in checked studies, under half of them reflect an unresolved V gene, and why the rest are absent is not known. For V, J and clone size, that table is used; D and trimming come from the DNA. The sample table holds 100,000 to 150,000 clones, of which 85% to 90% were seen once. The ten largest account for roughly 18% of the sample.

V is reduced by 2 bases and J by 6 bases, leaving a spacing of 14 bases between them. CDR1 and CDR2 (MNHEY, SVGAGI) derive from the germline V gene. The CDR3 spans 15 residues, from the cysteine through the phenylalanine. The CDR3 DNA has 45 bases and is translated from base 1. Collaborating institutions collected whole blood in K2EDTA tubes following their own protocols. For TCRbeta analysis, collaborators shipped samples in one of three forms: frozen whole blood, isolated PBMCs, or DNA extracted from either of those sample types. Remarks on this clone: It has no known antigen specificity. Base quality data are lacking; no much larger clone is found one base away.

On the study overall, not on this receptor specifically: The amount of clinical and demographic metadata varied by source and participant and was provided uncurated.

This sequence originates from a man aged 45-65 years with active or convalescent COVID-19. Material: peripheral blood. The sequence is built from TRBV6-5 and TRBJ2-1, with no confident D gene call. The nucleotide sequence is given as TGTGCCAGCAGTTACCGCCAAGACGACTCCAATGAGCAGTTCTTC. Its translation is CASSYRQDDSNEQFF.